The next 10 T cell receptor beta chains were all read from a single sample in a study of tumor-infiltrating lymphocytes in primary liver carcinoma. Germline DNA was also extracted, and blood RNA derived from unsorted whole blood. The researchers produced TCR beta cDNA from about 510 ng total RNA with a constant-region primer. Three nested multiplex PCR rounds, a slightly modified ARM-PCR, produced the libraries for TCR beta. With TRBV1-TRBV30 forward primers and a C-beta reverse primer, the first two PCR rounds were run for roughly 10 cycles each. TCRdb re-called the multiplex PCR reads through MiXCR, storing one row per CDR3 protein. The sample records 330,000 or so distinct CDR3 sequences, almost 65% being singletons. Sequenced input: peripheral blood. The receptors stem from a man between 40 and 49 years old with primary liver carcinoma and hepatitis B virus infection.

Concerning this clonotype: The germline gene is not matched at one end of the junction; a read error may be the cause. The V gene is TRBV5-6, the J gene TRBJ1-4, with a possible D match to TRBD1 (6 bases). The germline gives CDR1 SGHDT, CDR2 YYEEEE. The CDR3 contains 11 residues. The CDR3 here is CTSSRGPKLFF. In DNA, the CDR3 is TGTACCAGCAGCCGGGGGCCAAAACTGTTTTTT.

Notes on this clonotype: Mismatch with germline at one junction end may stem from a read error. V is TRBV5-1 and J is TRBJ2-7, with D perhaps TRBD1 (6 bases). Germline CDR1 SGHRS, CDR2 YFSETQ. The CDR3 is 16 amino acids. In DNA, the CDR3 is TGCGCCAGCAGCAAAACATCAGGGGTGTCCTCCTACGAGCATTACTTC. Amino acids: CASSKTSGVSSYEHYF.

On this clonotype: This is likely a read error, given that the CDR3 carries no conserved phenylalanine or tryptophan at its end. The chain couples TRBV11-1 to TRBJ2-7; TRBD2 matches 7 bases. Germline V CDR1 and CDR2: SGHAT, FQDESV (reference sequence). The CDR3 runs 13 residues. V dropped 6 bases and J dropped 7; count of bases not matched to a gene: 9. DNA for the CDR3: TGTGCCAGCAGTCCGGGACTAACGGGAGAGCAGTACTTA. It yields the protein CASSPGLTGEQYL.

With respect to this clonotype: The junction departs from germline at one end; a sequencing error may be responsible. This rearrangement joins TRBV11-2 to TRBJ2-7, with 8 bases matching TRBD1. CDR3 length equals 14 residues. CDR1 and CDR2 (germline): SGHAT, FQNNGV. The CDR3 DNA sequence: TGTGCTAGCAGCTTAAACAGGGGGAAATACGAGCAGTACTTC. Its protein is CASSLNRGKYEQYF.

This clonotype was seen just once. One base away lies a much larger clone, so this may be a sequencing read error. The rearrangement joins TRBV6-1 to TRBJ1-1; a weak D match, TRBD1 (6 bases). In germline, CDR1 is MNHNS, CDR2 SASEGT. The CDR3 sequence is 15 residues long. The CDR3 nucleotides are TGTGTCAGCAGTGAATCTCGCAGGGGGAACACTGAAGCTTTCTTT. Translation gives CVSSESRRGNTEAFF.

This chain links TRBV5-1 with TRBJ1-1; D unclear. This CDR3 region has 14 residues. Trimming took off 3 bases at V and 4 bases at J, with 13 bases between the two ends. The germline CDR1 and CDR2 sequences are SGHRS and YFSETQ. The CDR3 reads CASSSHPASTEAFF. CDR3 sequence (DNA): TGCGCCAGCAGCTCCCACCCCGCCAGCACTGAAGCTTTCTTT.

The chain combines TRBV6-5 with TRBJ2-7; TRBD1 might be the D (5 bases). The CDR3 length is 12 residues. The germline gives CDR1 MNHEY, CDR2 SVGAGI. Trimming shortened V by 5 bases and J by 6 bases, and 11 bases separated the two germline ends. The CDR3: CASSPTTVEQYF. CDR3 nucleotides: TGTGCCAGCAGTCCGACGACAGTCGAGCAGTACTTC.

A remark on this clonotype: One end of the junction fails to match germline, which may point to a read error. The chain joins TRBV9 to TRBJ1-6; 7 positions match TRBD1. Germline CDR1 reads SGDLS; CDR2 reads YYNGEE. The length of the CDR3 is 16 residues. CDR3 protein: CASSGSETGNNSPLHF. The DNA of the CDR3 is TGTGCCAGCAGCGGATCCGAGACAGGGAATAATTCTCCCCTCCACTTT.

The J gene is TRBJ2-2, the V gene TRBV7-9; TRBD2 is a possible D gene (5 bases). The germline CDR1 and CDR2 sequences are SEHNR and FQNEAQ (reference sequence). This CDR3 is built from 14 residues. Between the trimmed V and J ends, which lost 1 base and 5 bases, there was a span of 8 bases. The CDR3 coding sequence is TGTGCCAGCAGCTTAGTATCGGGAACCGGGGAGCTGTTTTTT. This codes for CASSLVSGTGELFF.

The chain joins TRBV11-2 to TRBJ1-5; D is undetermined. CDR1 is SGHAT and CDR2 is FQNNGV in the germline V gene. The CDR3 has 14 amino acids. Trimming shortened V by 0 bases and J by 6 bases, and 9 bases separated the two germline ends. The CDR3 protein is CASSLDGFIQPQHF. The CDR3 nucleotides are TGTGCCAGCAGCTTAGATGGGTTCATTCAGCCCCAGCATTTT. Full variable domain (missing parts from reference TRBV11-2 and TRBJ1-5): EAGVAQSPRYKIIEKRQSVAFWCNPISGHATLYWYQQILGQGPKLLIQFQNNGVVDDSQLPKDRFSAERLKGVDSTLKIQPAKLEDSAVYLCASSLDGFIQPQHFGDGTRLSIL.